The rows below give T cell receptor beta chains drawn from one sample of a study of blood T cell repertoires in COVID-19. Data came from immunoSEQ multiplex PCR; TCRdb stores just in-frame clones and leaves some out. The profile shows a few hundred thousand clones, 86% of them singletons. Sequencing was carried out using peripheral blood. The receptors derive from a woman in her 30s with active or convalescent COVID-19. The conserved cysteine and the conserved F or W are not part of the CDR3 here. The order of the fields is CDR3 length, V gene, CDR3 protein.

len: 13
v_gene: TRBV11-2
CDR3aa: ASSLERTGGETQY

len: 10
v_gene: TRBV2
CDR3aa: ASKDRNYGYT

len: 9
v_gene: TRBV20-1
CDR3aa: SAREAGTQY

len: 12
v_gene: TRBV6-5
CDR3aa: ASRSGQLRYGYT

len: 12
v_gene: TRBV28
CDR3aa: ASTPQGGGYGYT

len: 13
v_gene: TRBV5-1
CDR3aa: ASSLGQVNTGELF

len: 13
v_gene: TRBV18
CDR3aa: ASSSLGQGMETQY

len: 12
v_gene: TRBV28
CDR3aa: ASSLPGQPGAQY

len: 10
v_gene: TRBV30
CDR3aa: AWNAGGSGYT

len: 14
v_gene: TRBV5-1
CDR3aa: ASSVRQGANTGELF

len: 12
v_gene: TRBV6-5
CDR3aa: ASSLTGGNTEAF

len: 12
v_gene: TRBV5-6
CDR3aa: ASSLAGADYGYT

len: 10
v_gene: TRBV4-3
CDR3aa: ASSHTGGPQY

len: 11
v_gene: TRBV19
CDR3aa: ATRPRASHEQY

len: 12
v_gene: TRBV25-1
CDR3aa: ASSEENSNQPQH

len: 13
v_gene: TRBV6-5
CDR3aa: ASRPPDILSYGYT

len: 12
v_gene: TRBV6-5
CDR3aa: ASSMTGGFQPQH

len: 12
v_gene: TRBV6-5
CDR3aa: ASTQGGSFETQY

len: 13
v_gene: TRBV2
CDR3aa: ASRPRTAKATEAF

len: 13
v_gene: TRBV5-1
CDR3aa: ASSEGAGTHYGYT

len: 14
v_gene: TRBV18
CDR3aa: ASSPSGGVDGTEAF

len: 11
v_gene: TRBV7-2
CDR3aa: ASSLVGGDTQY

len: 15
v_gene: TRBV9
CDR3aa: ASSVESAGRGRNTIY

len: 9
v_gene: TRBV19
CDR3aa: ATTSGYEQY

len: 12
v_gene: TRBV10-2
CDR3aa: ATREGLGISPLH

len: 11
v_gene: TRBV30
CDR3aa: AWSVKGAYGYT

len: 15
v_gene: TRBV5-1
CDR3aa: ASSSVGPGLNTDTQY

len: 11
v_gene: TRBV24-1
CDR3aa: ATSDAQRQPQH

len: 13
v_gene: TRBV30
CDR3aa: AWNGHSSYNSPLH

len: 13
v_gene: TRBV24-1
CDR3aa: ATSDQLDREETQY

len: 13
v_gene: TRBV18
CDR3aa: ASSQGQGQNSPLH

len: 14
v_gene: TRBV30
CDR3aa: AWSARQGVGTNEQF

len: 11
v_gene: TRBV3-1/TRBV3-2
CDR3aa: ASSQQGRNTIY

len: 14
v_gene: TRBV5-4
CDR3aa: ASSHPQRGGEETQY

len: 12
v_gene: TRBV29-1
CDR3aa: SVEKRGSSYEQY

len: 13
v_gene: TRBV3-1/TRBV3-2
CDR3aa: ASSPDSSRSYEQY

len: 15
v_gene: TRBV27
CDR3aa: ASSLLGGTGMNSPLH

len: 11
v_gene: TRBV18
CDR3aa: ASSQGGVTEAF

len: 13
v_gene: TRBV6-5
CDR3aa: ASTFGRGGTDTQY

len: 10
v_gene: TRBV29-1
CDR3aa: SVRQGYEKLF

len: 14
v_gene: TRBV6-6
CDR3aa: ASSYSSAGGQETQY

len: 14
v_gene: TRBV3-1/TRBV3-2
CDR3aa: ASSPYTGIPTYEQY

len: 13
v_gene: TRBV14
CDR3aa: ASSHTGAGGETQY

len: 12
v_gene: TRBV24-1
CDR3aa: ATGLGGGSGELF

len: 11
v_gene: TRBV11-3
CDR3aa: ASSTRGGQGQF

len: 13
v_gene: TRBV6-5
CDR3aa: ASSYTAGSYNEQF